This entry lists 8 T cell receptor beta chains sequenced from one sample in a study of T cells in tuberculosis. Sample time point: new active TB diagnosis, blood taken before or within 7 days of starting treatment. This table comes from immunoSEQ multiplex PCR, and its TCRdb copy is limited to in-frame clones, with some not included. The sample shows roughly 34,000 clones, roughly 87% of them seen only once. The sequencing here drew on PBMCs, taken at tuberculosis diagnosis. The receptors stem from an adult with tuberculosis.

The chain links TRBV2 to TRBJ2-5; 7 bases align to TRBD1. The CDR3 spans 14 residues. Unmatched junction bases numbered 5, after V lost 6 bases and J lost 1 base. Per the germline V gene, CDR1 is SNHLY and CDR2 is FYNNEI. The CDR3 reads CASRQRDSQETQYF. CDR3 sequence (DNA): TGTGCCAGCAGACAGAGGGACAGCCAAGAGACCCAGTACTTC. Full variable domain (rest looked up from reference TRBV2 and TRBJ2-5): EPEVTQTPSHQVTQMGQEVILRCVPISNHLYFYWYRQILGQKVEFLVSFYNNEISEKSEIFDDQFSVERPDGSNFTLKIRSTKLEDSAMYFCASRQRDSQETQYFGPGTRLLVL.

The chain combines TRBV4-1 with TRBJ1-1, with 8 bases aligning to TRBD1. Germline CDR1 MGHRA, CDR2 YSYEKL. The V segment lost 1 base and the J segment 4 bases; nucleotides outside the gene matches: 5. There are 15 residues in the CDR3. The CDR3 loop is CASSQAATGVTEAFF. CDR3 nucleotide sequence: TGCGCCAGCAGCCAAGCCGCGACAGGGGTCACTGAAGCTTTCTTT.

The chain recombines TRBV4-3 with TRBJ2-1; a possible D gene is TRBD1 (5 bases). Trimming shortened V by 1 base and J by 1 base, and 11 bases separated the two germline ends. This CDR3 is 16 amino acids long. Germline V gene lookup returns CDR1 LGHNA and CDR2 YSLEER. The CDR3 sequence is CASSQVGQGSYNEQFF. CDR3 nucleotides: TGCGCCAGCAGCCAAGTCGGGCAGGGATCCTACAATGAGCAGTTCTTC.

This clone was counted once. This chain connects TRBV19 to TRBJ1-2; a weak D match, TRBD1 (5 bases). V gave up 3 bases and J gave up 0 bases, with 11 bases separating them. Germline CDR1 and CDR2: LNHDA and SQIVND (reference sequence). This CDR3 has 15 residues. In nucleotides, the CDR3 is TGTGCCAGTAGTATGCGTAGGGGCGCTAACTATGGCTACACCTTC. It codes for CASSMRRGANYGYTF.

This chain uses TRBV14 with TRBJ1-5, with 9 nucleotides matching TRBD1. The CDR3 consists of 18 residues. Losses at the gene ends were 0 bases for V and 3 bases for J; bases not matched to a gene: 9. Germline V CDR1 and CDR2: SGHDN, FVKESK. In nucleotides, the CDR3 is TGTGCCAGCAGCCAAGAATATAGACGGACAGGGGCCAATCAGCCCCAGCATTTT. Its protein product is CASSQEYRRTGANQPQHF.

The chain couples TRBV6-5 to TRBJ2-3, with a tentative D call TRBD1 (5 bases). Trimming took 4 bases from V and 9 from J, leaving 17 bases between them. Germline loops: CDR1 MNHEY, CDR2 SVGAGI. CDR3 length: 14 residues. This CDR3 reads CASSSSRGAGTQYF. The CDR3 DNA sequence: TGTGCCAGCAGTTCATCACGTGGGGCTGGGACGCAGTATTTT.

This chain connects TRBV7-6 to TRBJ2-1; D is uncertain. CDR1 and CDR2 from the germline V gene are SGHVS and FNYEAQ. The CDR3 is 13 residues long. V was clipped by 3 bases and J by 5 bases, with 8 bases between them. In DNA form, the CDR3 reads TGTGCCAGCAGCTTCACTACTCACAATGAGCAGTTCTTC. As protein: CASSFTTHNEQFF.

This clone was observed a handful of times. The chain uses TRBV28 and TRBJ1-6, with TRBD1 as a possible D gene (6 bases). The CDR3 spans 17 residues. The germline V and J ends were trimmed by 3 bases and 10 bases, with 22 bases remaining between them. Germline CDR1 is MDHEN and CDR2 is SYDVKM. CDR3 in amino acids: CASSLTNPGTLGSPLHF. The CDR3 DNA reads as TGTGCCAGCAGTTTGACCAACCCCGGGACATTGGGATCACCCCTCCACTTT.